This TCR beta chain was captured in a study of T cells in Graves' hyperthyroidism and ophthalmopathy. For the study at large: Peripheral blood specimens were obtained at initial diagnosis, prior to any treatment. Study-level points and caveats: Most thyroid clonotypes with frequency above 0.001 were detected in blood.

V was clipped by 0 bases and J by 3 bases, with 12 bases between them. The germline CDR1 and CDR2 sequences are KGHSH and LQKENI. This CDR3 is 15 amino acids long. From RNA transcripts, TCR beta CDR3 regions were amplified. The HTBI primer set drove a first-round RT-PCR of the TCR CDR3. TCRdb fed the multiplex PCR reads into MiXCR, producing one record per CDR3 protein. The table has some 350,000 distinct CDR3 sequences, 19% seen once. The authors deemed Graves' hyperthyroidism stable absent ophthalmopathy progression within 18 months. Together with thyroid ultrasound, orbital computed tomography, serum thyroxine and TRAb, clinical symptoms were used for diagnoses. This clonotype was observed at least ten times. The antigen is unknown.

The TCR comes from a woman aged 18-35 years with Graves' hyperthyroidism. The chain couples TRBV18 to TRBJ2-7; D gene ambiguous. The sample taken for sequencing was blood. The CDR3 loop reads CASSPPRTLSYEQYF. The CDR3 bases are TGTGCCAGCTCACCACCTCGGACCCTAAGCTACGAGCAGTACTTC.